A single sample gave rise to the 12 T cell receptor beta chains below, sequenced in a study of blood T cells in healthy people across ages. The use of a sample-barcoded 5' primer and a J-beta primer mix characterized a second PCR of about 6 to 11 cycles. A single record per CDR3 protein comes from TCRdb applying MiXCR to the 5' RACE reads. The sample lists about 940,000 distinct CDR3 sequences; around 48% were seen once. The sample comprised blood. The receptor set was obtained from a young man in good health.

This clonotype was seen a few times. V and J are TRBV7-8 and TRBJ2-5; TRBD2 agrees at 10 bases. V shed 0 bases, J shed 1 base, and the junction held 5 bases outside the gene matches. The CDR3 is 17 residues long. CDR1 is SGHVS, CDR2 FQNEAQ, per germline. In DNA, the CDR3 is TGTGCCAGCAGCTTAGCTCGCCTAGCGGGGGTCCAAGAGACCCAGTACTTC. It yields the protein CASSLARLAGVQETQYF.

This clonotype was seen only a few times. V is TRBV6-5 and J is TRBJ2-1, with unresolved D. From germline, CDR1 is MNHEY and CDR2 SVGAGI. There are 18 residues in the CDR3. V was pared by 4 bases and J by 0 bases, with 19 bases between. Here the CDR3 DNA reads TGTGCCAGCAGTTCCCCCTTGGCTTCAGGTAGCTCCTACAATGAGCAGTTCTTC. This gives the protein CASSSPLASGSSYNEQFF.

The gene calls are TRBV15 and TRBJ2-5, with 9 bases aligning to TRBD1. The CDR3 totals 15 residues. V lost 2 bases to trimming and J lost 4 bases; unmatched junction nucleotides: 5. From germline, CDR1 is LNHNV and CDR2 YYDKDF (reference sequence). This CDR3 reads CATSRIGTGLETQYF. CDR3 nucleotides: TGTGCCACCAGCAGAATTGGGACAGGGCTAGAGACCCAGTACTTC.

DNA of the CDR3: TGCAGTGCTAAAGATTCAGGGGCCCTATACAATGAGCAGTTCTTC. This encodes CSAKDSGALYNEQFF. The chain carries TRBV20-1 and TRBJ2-1; D perhaps matches TRBD1 (6 bases). This CDR3 comprises 15 residues. The V end lost 4 bases, the J end lost 4 bases, and 17 bases lay between the germline ends. The germline gives CDR1 DFQATT, CDR2 SNEGSKA (reference sequence).

This clonotype was found a few times. The gene calls are TRBV7-9 and TRBJ1-6; D is perhaps TRBD1 (5 bases). Per germline, CDR1 SEHNR and CDR2 FQNEAQ (reference sequence). Trimming removed 3 bases from V and 4 bases from J, with 7 bases in between. The CDR3 is 14 residues long. CDR3 in DNA: TGTGCCAGCAGCTTGGGGGATTATAATTCACCCCTCCACTTT. Protein product: CASSLGDYNSPLHF.

The rearrangement links TRBV3-1 to TRBJ2-1; D perhaps matches TRBD1 (6 bases). Trimming removed 0 bases at V and 5 bases at J, with 11 bases between. CDR3 length equals 15 residues. CDR1 is LGHDT, CDR2 YNNKEL, per germline (reference sequence). The DNA of the CDR3 is TGTGCCAGCAGCCAAGATCGGGGACATCACAATGAGCAGTTCTTC. As protein: CASSQDRGHHNEQFF.

The rearrangement links TRBV7-2 to TRBJ2-7; 8 bases fit TRBD2. V was pared by 6 bases and J by 0 bases, with 4 bases of the junction left unmatched. CDR1 and CDR2 (germline): SGHTA, FQGNSA. This CDR3 comprises 14 residues. Here the CDR3 reads CASSRGGTSYEQYF. The CDR3, as DNA: TGTGCCAGCAGTCGGGGGGGCACCTCCTACGAGCAGTACTTC.

This rearrangement joins TRBV6-2 or TRBV6-3 to TRBJ2-2, with D unclear. V was cut by 2 bases and J by 6 bases, with 10 bases left in between. Germline loops: CDR1 MNHEY, CDR2 SVGEGT. The CDR3 length is 14 residues. The CDR3 here is CASSYPTDPGELFF. The CDR3 DNA sequence: TGTGCCAGCAGTTACCCTACTGATCCCGGGGAGCTGTTTTTT.

This clonotype showed up many times. V and J are TRBV7-2 and TRBJ2-6; D not resolved. Germline-derived CDR1 and CDR2 are SGHTA and FQGNSA. V was clipped by 0 bases and J by 0 bases, with 6 bases between them. The CDR3 loop spans 16 amino acids. In DNA form, the CDR3 reads TGTGCCAGCAGCTTAGCGGCAAACTCTGGGGCCAACGTCCTGACTTTC. Translating gives CASSLAANSGANVLTF.

CDR3 nucleotide sequence: TGTGCCAGCAGCGAGGGGACAGTGTCAGGACAGCCCCAGCATTTT. Protein product: CASSEGTVSGQPQHF. V usage is TRBV9 and J usage is TRBJ1-5, with 7 nucleotides matching TRBD1. Germline V gives CDR1 SGDLS, CDR2 YYNGEE. This CDR3 is 15 amino acids long. With V trimmed by 3 bases and J by 7 bases, 10 bases remained unmatched. Variable domain in full (rest from reference TRBV9 and TRBJ1-5): DSGVTQTPKHLITATGQRVTLRCSPRSGDLSVYWYQQSLDQGLQFLIQYYNGEERAKGNILERFSAQQFPDLHSELNLSSLELGDSALYFCASSEGTVSGQPQHFGDGTRLSIL.

The chain recombines TRBV7-9 with TRBJ1-1; 8 bases fit TRBD1. CDR3 length equals 16 residues. V shed 6 bases and J 1 base; nucleotides not matched to a gene: 10. CDR1 is SEHNR and CDR2 is FQNEAQ in the germline V gene (reference sequence). The CDR3 DNA is TGTGCCAGCAGATACCGGACAGGGCTCCAGAACACTGAAGCTTTCTTT. It translates to CASRYRTGLQNTEAFF.

This chain joins TRBV18 and TRBJ1-2, with D uncertain. Germline V CDR1 and CDR2: KGHSH, LQKENI. V lost 2 bases, J lost 6 bases, and 10 bases lay in between. This CDR3 region has 13 residues. Here the CDR3 DNA reads TGTGCCAGCTCACCAGACAACGGGGATGGCTACACCTTC. Protein: CASSPDNGDGYTF.